These 22 T cell receptor beta chains came from one sample sequenced in a study of CXCR3-negative and CXCR3-positive naive CD8 T cells. Findings and caveats of the study: More hydrophobic TRB CDR3s were found in CXCR3-positive naive cells than in CXCR3-negative naive cells.

The libraries of TRB cDNA were prepared using 5' RACE with UMI labels. TCRdb re-called the 5' RACE reads, yielding one record per CDR3 amino acid sequence without DNA. The data include approximately 100,000 distinct CDR3 sequences; the top ten clones carry around 0.4%. Their recognized antigens are unknown. The sample consisted of naive CXCR3+ CD8+ T cells from blood. Subset reported: CD45RO-CCR7+CD27+CD95- naive CD8+ T cells expressing CXCR3 (TNR3+). These receptors all come from a human donor in good health. Some clones in this sample may be carry-over from other donors' samples.

V is TRBV6-2 or TRBV6-3 and J is TRBJ2-1; TCRdb's D call of TRBD1 is untestable without DNA. This CDR3 is built from 16 residues. CDR1 MNHEY and CDR2 SVGEGT come from the germline V gene. CDR3 protein: CASSRMREGAYNEQFF.

The chain is built from TRBV19 and TRBJ1-1. CDR3 length equals 18 residues. CDR1 is LNHDA, CDR2 SQIVND, per germline (reference sequence). This CDR3 is CASSIGWRVGGSAPEAFF.

The rearrangement uses TRBV6-2 or TRBV6-3 and TRBJ2-3; TCRdb's D call of TRBD2 is untestable without DNA. Germline V gives CDR1 MNHEY, CDR2 SVGEGT. The CDR3 length is 17 residues. This CDR3 reads CASSYLGLAGGTDTQYF.

V gene TRBV27 combines with J gene TRBJ2-1; as DNA is missing, the TRBD1 call by TCRdb cannot be tested. The CDR3 is 13 residues long. Germline CDR1 MNHEY, CDR2 SMNVEV (reference sequence). CDR3 sequence reads: CARGLGGYNEQFF.

The chain employs TRBV10-1 and TRBJ2-1; as DNA is missing, the TRBD2 call by TCRdb cannot be tested. In germline, CDR1 is WNHNN, CDR2 SYGVQD (reference sequence). The CDR3 extends over 18 amino acids. The chain's CDR3 is CASSESEAGAAGAYEQFF.

The V and J genes are TRBV28 and TRBJ2-7; TCRdb's assignment of TRBD1 cannot be checked, as there is no DNA. Per germline, CDR1 MDHEN and CDR2 SYDVKM. This CDR3 has 13 amino acids. CDR3 sequence: CASRTGLVYEQYF.

The rearrangement uses TRBV19 and TRBJ2-2; TCRdb outputs TRBD1, but without DNA this stays unchecked. The CDR3 runs 14 residues. Germline lookup yields CDR1 LNHDA and CDR2 SQIVND (reference sequence). The CDR3 sequence: CASRDRGPTGELFF.

V gene TRBV7-2 combines with J gene TRBJ2-6. Looked up from germline, CDR1 is SGHTA and CDR2 is FQGNSA. This CDR3 is 14 amino acids long. CDR3 residues: CASSLESGANVLTF.

The chain is built from TRBV28 and TRBJ2-1. This CDR3 is 12 amino acids long. Germline lookup yields CDR1 MDHEN and CDR2 SYDVKM. CDR3 sequence reads: CASTFSYNEQFF.

The V call is TRBV29-1, the J call TRBJ2-5; TCRdb returns TRBD2, unconfirmable since there is no DNA. The germline V gene encodes CDR1 SQVTM and CDR2 ANQGSEA. This CDR3 comprises 15 residues. The CDR3 region is CSVEGTSGDQETQYF.

The chain carries TRBV20-1 and TRBJ2-7; TCRdb outputs TRBD1, but without DNA this stays unchecked. There are 13 residues in the CDR3. Germline V gives CDR1 DFQATT, CDR2 SNEGSKA (reference sequence). The CDR3 loop reads CSARVPAGYEQYF.

V is TRBV11-2 and J is TRBJ2-1. Germline V gene data show CDR1 as SGHAT and CDR2 as FQNNGV. The CDR3 loop spans 13 amino acids. CDR3 sequence reads: CASSPGSYNEQFF.

The V call is TRBV12-3 or TRBV12-4, the J call TRBJ2-3; there is no DNA to check the TCRdb D call of TRBD1. The CDR3 runs 12 residues. CDR3 sequence: CASSTTGVTQYF.

The chain is built from TRBV4-1 and TRBJ1-1; TCRdb calls TRBD1, which cannot be checked without DNA. CDR3 length: 17 amino acids. Germline values: CDR1 MGHRA, CDR2 YSYEKL. The CDR3 sequence is CASSQETDRGWGTEAFF.

This chain uses TRBV9 with TRBJ1-2; TCRdb outputs TRBD1, but without DNA this stays unchecked. Germline CDR1 is SGDLS and CDR2 is YYNGEE. The CDR3 is 19 amino acids. The CDR3 here is CASSVATFERTGGNYGYTF. The whole variable domain, remainder taken from reference TRBV9 and TRBJ1-2, is DSGVTQTPKHLITATGQRVTLRCSPRSGDLSVYWYQQSLDQGLQFLIQYYNGEERAKGNILERFSAQQFPDLHSELNLSSLELGDSALYFCASSVATFERTGGNYGYTFGSGTRLTVV.

CDR3 sequence: CASSTGPPNTGELFF. This chain uses TRBV11-3 with TRBJ2-2; there is no DNA to check the TCRdb D call of TRBD2. The CDR3 sequence is 15 residues long. Germline CDR1 is SGHNT and CDR2 is YENEEA.

J is TRBJ2-7 and V is TRBV7-9. This CDR3 contains 12 residues. Germline CDR1 is SEHNR and CDR2 is FQNEAQ (reference sequence). The CDR3 region is CASSSGVYEQYF. The full variable domain, in which reference TRBV7-9 and TRBJ2-7 provide the parts outside the CDR3, is DTGVSQNPRHKITKRGQNVTFRCDPISEHNRLYWYRQTLGQGPEFLTYFQNEAQLEKSRLLSDRFSAERPKGSFSTLEIQRTEQGDSAMYLCASSSGVYEQYFGPGTRLTVT.

The J gene is TRBJ1-2, the V gene TRBV29-1; TCRdb's D gene call, TRBD1, goes unchecked for lack of DNA. The CDR3 is 13 amino acids. Germline values: CDR1 SQVTM, CDR2 ANQGSEA. CDR3 loop: CSVYTGAHYGYTF.

The rearrangement links TRBV6-4 to TRBJ2-1. The length of the CDR3 is 13 residues. Germline-derived CDR1 and CDR2 are MRHNA and SNTAGT. CDR3 region: CASSDSDLNEQFF.

The chain is built from TRBV20-1 and TRBJ2-3; TCRdb calls TRBD2, which cannot be checked without DNA. Germline V gene lookup returns CDR1 DFQATT and CDR2 SNEGSKA (reference sequence). There are 17 residues in the CDR3. This CDR3 is CSARGLAGEWVTDTQYF.

The chain carries TRBV6-5 and TRBJ2-3; without DNA, the TCRdb call of TRBD1 cannot be checked. Germline-derived CDR1 and CDR2 are MNHEY and SVGAGI. The CDR3 is 15 amino acids. CDR3 amino acids: CASSYSIARGDTQYF.

This rearrangement joins TRBV5-1 to TRBJ2-5; TCRdb's D call, TRBD1, is unchecked because there is no DNA. This CDR3 spans 15 amino acids. The germline V gene encodes CDR1 SGHRS and CDR2 YFSETQ. The CDR3 spells CASTVDSSFGETQYF.